The 6 T cell receptor beta chains below all came from one sample that was sequenced in a study of shared clonotypes between healthy human individuals. The assay was immunoSEQ multiplex PCR, and TCRdb's table has in-frame clones only and misses some. Found here are some 900,000 clones, more than 75% of them singletons; the top ten hold around 1.4%. The sequencing sample was made of memory CD4+ T cells sorted from blood. Specified subset: CD45RA-negative fraction. Receptors originate from a man between 18 and 35 years old in good health.

The chain couples TRBV7-9 to TRBJ2-3; D remains unclear. V lost 4 bases and J lost 0, with 11 bases in between. The CDR3 is made up of 15 amino acids. Germline loops: CDR1 SEHNR, CDR2 FQNEAQ (reference sequence). The CDR3 sequence is CASSSNRPSTDTQYF. The CDR3 DNA is TGTGCCAGCAGCTCGAATAGACCTAGCACAGATACGCAGTATTTT.

The rearrangement uses TRBV5-4 and TRBJ1-6; perhaps TRBD1 as D (6 bases). Germline V lookup: CDR1 SGHNT, CDR2 YYREEE (reference sequence). The CDR3 is 17 amino acids. V lost 0 bases to trimming and J lost 3 bases, with 13 bases between them. This chain's CDR3 is CASSLDLGASYNSPLHF. The CDR3, as DNA: TGTGCCAGCAGCTTGGATCTGGGGGCGAGCTATAATTCACCCCTCCACTTT.

This chain connects TRBV10-3 to TRBJ2-3; D unclear. V lost 0 bases and J lost 8, with 6 bases in between. The CDR3 extends over 12 amino acids. Germline V lookup: CDR1 ENHRY, CDR2 SYGVKD. As DNA, the CDR3 is TGTGCCATCAGTGAGTCGGTTGGTACGCAGTATTTT. Encoded protein: CAISESVGTQYF.

J is TRBJ2-7 and V is TRBV5-1; TRBD1 might be the D (6 bases). CDR1 and CDR2 from the germline V gene are SGHRS and YFSETQ. The CDR3 runs 15 residues. Trimming pared 2 bases from V and 0 bases from J, leaving 12 bases between. The CDR3 DNA reads as TGCGCCAGCAGCTTATGGGGGACAACCTCCTACGAGCAGTACTTC. Translating gives CASSLWGTTSYEQYF.

The J gene is TRBJ1-3, the V gene TRBV15, with a tentative D call TRBD1 (5 bases). V was trimmed by 5 bases and J by 0 bases, leaving 11 bases between them. This CDR3 contains 15 residues. Germline V gene lookup returns CDR1 LNHNV and CDR2 YYDKDF (reference sequence). CDR3 nucleotide sequence: TGTGCCACCAGCGCCACGGGGGTCTCTGGAAACACCATATATTTT. It yields the protein CATSATGVSGNTIYF. Complete variable domain (other parts from reference TRBV15 and TRBJ1-3): DAMVIQNPRYQVTQFGKPVTLSCSQTLNHNVMYWYQQKSSQAPKLLFHYYDKDFNNEADTPDNFQSRRPNTSFCFLDIRSPGLGDTAMYLCATSATGVSGNTIYFGEGSWLTVV.

The chain links TRBV5-6 to TRBJ1-2, with TRBD1 matching 8 bases. Trimming removed 4 bases from V and 3 bases from J; junction bases left unmatched: 5. This CDR3 has 14 residues. Germline V gene sequence: CDR1 SGHDT, CDR2 YYEEEE. CDR3 nucleotides: TGTGCCAGCAGCCGATTGGACAGGGACTATGGCTACACCTTC. This codes for CASSRLDRDYGYTF.